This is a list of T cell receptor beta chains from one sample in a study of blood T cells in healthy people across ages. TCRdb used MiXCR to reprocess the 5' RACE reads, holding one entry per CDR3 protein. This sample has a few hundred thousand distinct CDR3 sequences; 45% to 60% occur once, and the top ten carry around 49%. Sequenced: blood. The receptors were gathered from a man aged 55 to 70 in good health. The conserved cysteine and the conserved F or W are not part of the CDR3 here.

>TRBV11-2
ASSTGLAGGSSYEQY
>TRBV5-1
ASSLLTSGGADEQF
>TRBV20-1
SARDLGLTSGSSYEQY
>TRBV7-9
ACSYQSGRRNYGYT
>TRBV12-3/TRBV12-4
ASSPSGTLPNEQF
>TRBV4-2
ASSQELAGTDTQY
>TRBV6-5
ASSYRQYNEQF
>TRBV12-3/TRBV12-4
ASSSGTSGPVGEQF
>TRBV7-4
ASSSPGASPKETQY
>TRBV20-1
SASSSPLSYEQY
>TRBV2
ARGLAGDNEQF
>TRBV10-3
AISPAGVEGSTEAF
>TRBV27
ATSGRGYEQY
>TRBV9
ASSRRSGGGYEQY
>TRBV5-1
ASSLMGTEQY
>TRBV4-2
ASSQPTSGRADTQY
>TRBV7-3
ASSPTGEREAQY
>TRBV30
AGSNRGEQY
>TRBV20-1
SVSGAGPGTSGIYEQY
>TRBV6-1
ASSALTSGGRDTQY
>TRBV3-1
ASSKDRAGTQY
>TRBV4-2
ASSQDRQNEQF
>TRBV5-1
ASSLNRGWEQY
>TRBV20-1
SASPTSGRKGEQY
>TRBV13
ASSLYNYEQY
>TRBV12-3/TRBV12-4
ASSRFNEKLF
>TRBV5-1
ASSSGLAGVVGTDTQY
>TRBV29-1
SVVATATYEQY
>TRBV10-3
AISRTSGSYEQY
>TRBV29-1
SVAGTREANVLT
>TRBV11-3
ASSSGQYYGYT
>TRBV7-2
ASSAGGPYNEQF
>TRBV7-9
ASSFGQGQKDEQY
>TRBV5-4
ASSSPSRGQETQY
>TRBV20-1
SASLPLAGRPYEQY
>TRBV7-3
ASSLNGLGRQETQY
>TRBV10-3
AIKRGALGETQY
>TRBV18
ASSPNRGREETQY
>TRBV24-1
ATSDWDSYEQY
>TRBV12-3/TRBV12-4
ASSLVRADVQY
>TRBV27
ASSFRQVGKKF
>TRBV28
ASSPRPPLAGGRTDTQY
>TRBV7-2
ASSFRAEQF
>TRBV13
ASSPPGGSKTQY
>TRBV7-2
ASSRREGVPSYNEQF
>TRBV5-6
ASSLAFGGPGEETQY
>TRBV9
ASSVVKRDRGGNQPQH
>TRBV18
ASSRTLRGTDTNYGYT
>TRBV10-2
ASSEAPLGGGYT
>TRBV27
ASSLSRTGGVETQY
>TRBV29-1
SGSTGTGWYEQY
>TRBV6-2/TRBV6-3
AMRASSSYEQY
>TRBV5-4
ASSWGTSENTGELF
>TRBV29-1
SVNLAGGQETQY
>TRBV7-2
ASSLAGVQQY